This is a list of T cell receptor beta chains from one sample in a study of T cells after yellow fever vaccination. TCRdb processed the 5' RACE reads anew with MiXCR; each CDR3 protein has one entry. In the table there are 250,000 to 400,000 distinct CDR3 sequences, over 4% of which are singletons. The sample here was PBMCs, taken 5 days after the yellow fever booster vaccination. The source of these receptors is a man between 18 and 35 years old who received the YFV17D yellow fever vaccine. The CDR3 runs from the conserved cysteine through the conserved F or W. Each record gives: V gene, D gene, J gene, clone size, CDR3 DNA, CDR3 protein. D genes are given only for firm matches. Clone size is given for some rows only: seen once, a few or many times, or a class if the clone is expanded.

TRBV7-9	-	TRBJ1-2	few	TGTGCCAGCAACGGCCATGAGCAGTATGGCTACACCTTC	CASNGHEQYGYTF
TRBV20-1	-	TRBJ1-5	few	TGCAGTGCTACAGGGGATGAGGATCAGCCCCAGCATTTT	CSATGDEDQPQHF
TRBV30	TRBD1	TRBJ1-5	-	TGTGCCTGGACCCCGGGACAGCTCAATCAGCCCCAGCATTTT	CAWTPGQLNQPQHF
TRBV6-5	TRBD1	TRBJ1-2	few	TGTGCCAGCACTCTAGGACAGGGCGCCATTGATGGCTACACCTTC	CASTLGQGAIDGYTF
TRBV5-1	-	TRBJ1-1	few	TGCGCCAGCAGCTCAGACACATACATGAACACTGAAGCTTTCTTT	CASSSDTYMNTEAFF
TRBV5-1	-	TRBJ1-1	few	TGCGCCAGCAGCTTTCAGGGGCACGCTGAAGCTTTCTTT	CASSFQGHAEAFF
TRBV10-3	-	TRBJ1-6	-	TGTGCCATCAGTGAGTCGGCCAGTTCACCCCTCCACTTT	CAISESASSPLHF
TRBV7-9	-	TRBJ2-5	few	TGTGCCAGCAGCTTGGGAGGACTGGTGTACCAAGAGACCCAGTACTTC	CASSLGGLVYQETQYF
TRBV7-8	-	TRBJ1-5	few	TGTGCCAGCAGCTCCCTCGGAAGCAATCAGCCCCAGCATTTT	CASSSLGSNQPQHF
TRBV5-1	-	TRBJ2-2	many	TGCGCCAGCAAGCAGGGCACCTCCACCGGGGAGCTGTTTTTT	CASKQGTSTGELFF
TRBV27	-	TRBJ2-7	few	TGTGCCAGCAGTACGAGGTGGGGGAGTGCCTACGAGCAGTACTTC	CASSTRWGSAYEQYF
TRBV7-9	-	TRBJ2-3	many	TGTGCCAGCAGCTTAATAGTGTCAGGGACAGATACGCAGTATTTT	CASSLIVSGTDTQYF
TRBV4-3	TRBD2	TRBJ2-3	few	TGCGCCAGCAGCCAAGGAATGAGACTAGCGGGGACCACAGATACGCAGTATTTT	CASSQGMRLAGTTDTQYF
TRBV4-3	-	TRBJ1-3	few	TGCGCCAGCAGCCAAGATATCAGGGGAAACACCATATATTTT	CASSQDIRGNTIYF
TRBV7-7	TRBD2	TRBJ2-5	many	TGTGCTAGCGGCGGGGGACGCCAAGAGACCCAGTACTTC	CASGGGRQETQYF
TRBV11-2	-	TRBJ2-5	-	TGTGCCAGCAGCCTAGACGGCAGGGCGGCGGAGACCCAGTACTTC	CASSLDGRAAETQYF
TRBV5-5	-	TRBJ2-2	many	TGTGCCAGCAGCTTGGGTCACCGATCAGCGAACACCGGGGAGCTGTTTTTT	CASSLGHRSANTGELFF
TRBV29-1	-	TRBJ1-2	few	TGCAGCGTTGGTGTCAGTAACTATGGCTACACCTTC	CSVGVSNYGYTF
TRBV6-6	TRBD1	TRBJ1-5	few	TGTGCCAGCAGGGACACCTCGACAGGGTTCGGCAATCAGCCCCAGCATTTT	CASRDTSTGFGNQPQHF
TRBV7-2	-	TRBJ2-7	few	TGTGCCAGCAGCCCATCCGCGCAGGGAGGCTACGAGCAGTACTTC	CASSPSAQGGYEQYF
TRBV7-9	TRBD1	TRBJ1-1	few	TGTGCCAGCAGCTGGGGACAGGGCAGCGCTGAAGCTTTCTTT	CASSWGQGSAEAFF
TRBV10-3	-	TRBJ2-1	-	TGTGCCATCAGGGGGGGACCTCGGGGCAATGAGCAGTTCTTC	CAIRGGPRGNEQFF
TRBV29-1	-	TRBJ1-6	few	TGCAGCGTTGCCTTGAGGACGGATTCACCCCTCCACTTT	CSVALRTDSPLHF
TRBV6-2/TRBV6-3	-	TRBJ1-6	few	TGTGCCAGCAGTTACTCGATTCGGGGAGCAGGGAATTCACCCCTCCACTTT	CASSYSIRGAGNSPLHF
TRBV5-1	TRBD1	TRBJ2-7	-	TGCGCCAGCAGCCCAGGACAGGGTCATTCCTACGAGCAGTACTTC	CASSPGQGHSYEQYF
TRBV12-3/TRBV12-4	-	TRBJ1-1	few	TGTGCCAGCAGGAAGACGGAGAACACTGAAGCTTTCTTT	CASRKTENTEAFF
TRBV6-2/TRBV6-3	-	TRBJ2-3	-	TGTGCCAGCACCGACGGGGGACAGCGCACAGATACGCAGTATTTT	CASTDGGQRTDTQYF
TRBV6-5	-	TRBJ2-1	-	TGTGCCAGCAGTTACACCCGCAACAGGGTCAATGAGCAGTTCTTC	CASSYTRNRVNEQFF
TRBV9	-	TRBJ1-3	-	TGTGCCAGCAGCTTACTGGACGGGTTTTCAGGAAACACCATATATTTT	CASSLLDGFSGNTIYF
TRBV11-2	-	TRBJ2-2	few	TGTGCCAGCAGCTTAGTTCTGGGTATCTCGGCCGGGGAGCTGTTTTTT	CASSLVLGISAGELFF
TRBV20-1	TRBD1	TRBJ1-2	many	TGCAGTGCTGAGGGGGCCCGGGCTAACTATGGCTACACCTTC	CSAEGARANYGYTF
TRBV2	TRBD1	TRBJ1-2	many	TGTGCCAGCAGCGGGACAGGGGGCCTTGGCGGCTACACCTTC	CASSGTGGLGGYTF
TRBV7-9	TRBD2	TRBJ2-1	many	TGTGCCAGCAGCCCGGGTTTAGCGGGGGCTGAGCAGTTCTTC	CASSPGLAGAEQFF
TRBV7-2	-	TRBJ2-1	-	TGTGCCAGCAGCGGGAGGGGGGCGCGTAATGAGCAGTTCTTC	CASSGRGARNEQFF
TRBV19	-	TRBJ2-4	few	TGTGCCAGTAAAGAGGGGGAAGCCAAAAACATTCAGTACTTC	CASKEGEAKNIQYF
TRBV10-3	-	TRBJ1-1	many	TGTGCCGTTGCCGGGACATCCTCAGGCGCTGAAGCTTTCTTT	CAVAGTSSGAEAFF
TRBV20-1	TRBD2	TRBJ2-5	-	TGCAGTGCTAGAGCAGCGGGGGGTCGGGGTCAAGAGACCCAGTACTTC	CSARAAGGRGQETQYF
TRBV4-3	-	TRBJ2-3	few	TGCGCCAGCAACTACGCCACGGGAAGGGGCACAGATACGCAGTATTTT	CASNYATGRGTDTQYF
TRBV7-3	-	TRBJ2-5	-	TGTGCCAGCAGCGTGGACAGGGGGAAACTAGCGGGGATCCAAGAGACCCAGTACTTC	CASSVDRGKLAGIQETQYF
TRBV5-1	TRBD2	TRBJ2-3	many	TGCGCCAGCAGCCTCCGACAGACTAGCGGGGCTTCAGATACGCAGTATTTT	CASSLRQTSGASDTQYF
TRBV5-1	-	TRBJ2-5	-	TGCGCCAGCAGCTTGTTCGGGAGTGATGAGACCCAGTACTTC	CASSLFGSDETQYF
TRBV7-9	-	TRBJ2-2	few	TGTGCCAGCAGCTTGGAAAGGTTAGACACCGGGGAGCTGTTTTTT	CASSLERLDTGELFF
TRBV7-9	TRBD1	TRBJ1-2	few	TGTGCCAGCAGCTCCTCAACGGGACAGGGAGACTATGGCTACACCTTC	CASSSSTGQGDYGYTF
TRBV10-3	-	TRBJ1-4	many	TGTGCCACCGGAGACGGGACCCTAGGTGAAAAACTGTTTTTT	CATGDGTLGEKLFF
TRBV20-1	-	TRBJ1-2	few	TGCAGTGCTAGCTTCGGAGGTACGGATGGCTACACCTTC	CSASFGGTDGYTF
TRBV5-1	-	TRBJ2-1	-	TGCGCCAGCACCACAGTAAGCTCCTACAATGAGCAGTTCTTC	CASTTVSSYNEQFF
TRBV29-1	-	TRBJ2-3	-	TGCAGCGTTGATTCGGGGGAGACAGATACGCAGTATTTT	CSVDSGETDTQYF
TRBV20-1	TRBD1	TRBJ1-5	-	TGCAGTGCTAGCTACCAACAGGGGACATATAGCAATCAGCCCCAGCATTTT	CSASYQQGTYSNQPQHF
TRBV7-3	-	TRBJ1-2	few	TGTGCCAGCAGCCCGGGACACTCTTATGGCTACACCTTC	CASSPGHSYGYTF
TRBV18	TRBD2	TRBJ2-5	many	TGTGCCAGCTCACCAGGCCGGGGGGGAGAGACCCAGTACTTC	CASSPGRGGETQYF
TRBV3-1	TRBD2	TRBJ2-7	-	TGTGCCAGCAGGGACCAGCGGGGGGCCGAACCGAGGAAGCAGTACTTC	CASRDQRGAEPRKQYF
TRBV12-3/TRBV12-4	TRBD1	TRBJ1-3	-	TGTGCCAGCAGTACCTGGGACAGCTCTGGAAACACCATATATTTT	CASSTWDSSGNTIYF
TRBV7-9	TRBD2	TRBJ2-1	-	TGTGCCAGCAGCTTAGAAGCGGGGGCGGGGAATGAGCAGTTCTTC	CASSLEAGAGNEQFF
TRBV11-2	-	TRBJ2-1	few	TGTGCCATGAGCGTGGCCAACAATGAGCAGTTCTTC	CAMSVANNEQFF
TRBV29-1	TRBD1	TRBJ2-1	-	TGCAGCGGGGGGACAGGGGGGAGAAATGAGCAGTTCTTC	CSGGTGGRNEQFF
TRBV12-3/TRBV12-4	TRBD2	TRBJ2-1	many	TGTGCCAGCAGTTTTAGGCTAGCGGGGGGTCACTCCTACAATGAGCAGTTCTTC	CASSFRLAGGHSYNEQFF
TRBV6-2/TRBV6-3	TRBD2	TRBJ2-1	few	TGTGCCAGCAGTGATGGGACTAGCAGTCTTTATAGTCTCAATGAGCAGTTCTTC	CASSDGTSSLYSLNEQFF